The TCR beta chain under discussion was sequenced for a study of cytomegalovirus exposure and HLA in healthy donors. Whole-study results and caveats: There was a cluster of highly shared sequence variants that was likely a sequencing artifact. Reports credit the classifier with highly specific, highly sensitive diagnosis of cytomegalovirus status. In an earlier analysis, in several hundred donors, most V segments appeared productive either ~90% or ~30% of the time.

PCR employed 60 Vbeta and 13 Jbeta primers. Some clones are missing from TCRdb's copy, which holds only in-frame ones; the method was immunoSEQ multiplex PCR. The profile shows 150,000 or so clones, 60% to 80% of them singletons. On this clone: Antigen unknown.

Unmatched junction bases numbered 4, after V lost 2 bases and J lost 2 bases. This CDR3 is built from 14 residues. CDR1 is SGHRS, CDR2 YFSETQ, per germline. The source of this sequence is a man between 18 and 29 years old in good health and CMV-seropositive. The sample was PBMCs. The chain employs TRBV5-1 and TRBJ2-7; 7 bases fit TRBD1. The chain's CDR3 is CASSLKGAPYEQYF. The CDR3 DNA reads as TGCGCCAGCAGCTTAAAGGGGGCCCCCTACGAGCAGTACTTC.